The 21 T cell receptor beta chains below come from one sample, sequenced in a study of regulatory T cells in long-lasting Graves disease. Construction of the TCR beta libraries employed iRepertoire HTBI primers in conjunction with Arm-PCR of CDR3 regions. TCRdb reprocessed the multiplex PCR reads via MiXCR and lists one record per CDR3 protein. This table has 360,000 or so distinct CDR3 sequences, about 23% appearing once. Stated time point: persistent/refractory GD, antithyroid drugs over 5 years with positive TRAb. PBMC RNA was the source of the TCR library. The sample here was peripheral blood mononuclear cells (PBMCs), taken when the disease was refractory, from a patient treated with antithyroid drugs. The receptors were sampled from a woman in her thirties or forties with Graves disease.

Worth noting for this clonotype: A much larger clone lies one base from this, so it may be a read error. V usage is TRBV2 and J usage is TRBJ2-5, with no clear D. The V end lost 4 bases, the J end lost 0 bases, and 3 bases lay between the germline ends. Germline CDR1 is SNHLY and CDR2 is FYNNEI. The CDR3 covers 12 residues. CDR3 amino acids: CASSAYQETQYF. CDR3 in DNA: TGTGCCAGCAGTGCGTACCAAGAGACCCAGTACTTC.

This clonotype was found once. A much larger clonotype is one base distant, so this may be a read error. The chain couples TRBV7-8 to TRBJ1-5; TRBD1 matches 7 bases. This CDR3 region has 16 residues. Germline assignment: CDR1 SGHVS and CDR2 FQNEAQ. V lost 1 base, J lost 5 bases, and 8 bases stayed unmatched. The CDR3 protein is CASSLVPGQLYQPQHF. Written as DNA, the CDR3 is TGTGCCAGCAGCTTAGTTCCGGGACAGCTGTATCAGCCCCAGCATTTT.

The chain has TRBV12-3 or TRBV12-4 and TRBJ2-2; TRBD1 aligns across 8 bases. The CDR3 loop spans 16 amino acids. The ends lost 6 bases at V and 7 bases at J; junction bases unmatched: 13. The CDR3 DNA reads as TGTGCCAGCAGCTTCGCCTGGACAGGGCGGAGCGGGGAGCTGTTTTTT. Translation gives CASSFAWTGRSGELFF.

This clonotype was seen repeatedly, ten times or more. The rearrangement uses TRBV28 and TRBJ2-7; D remains ambiguous. Trimming shortened V by 4 bases and J by 6 bases, and 10 bases separated the two germline ends. Germline V lookup: CDR1 MDHEN, CDR2 SYDVKM. CDR3 length: 12 residues. The CDR3 DNA reads as TGTGCCAGCAGTTCAGGTTTAGGCGAGCAGTACTTC. Its protein product is CASSSGLGEQYF.

The table lists this clonotype with many counts. For the CDR3, the DNA is TGTGCCAGCACGAGCGGAGACAATTCACCCCTCCACTTT. Its protein product is CASTSGDNSPLHF. The V and J genes are TRBV27 and TRBJ1-6; D not certain. The germline V gene has CDR1 MNHEY and CDR2 SMNVEV (reference sequence). V gave up 7 bases and J gave up 7 bases, with 11 bases separating them. The CDR3 consists of 13 residues.

This clonotype was detected many times. The J gene is TRBJ1-5, the V gene TRBV28; 8 nucleotides match TRBD1. The CDR3 has 19 residues. In germline, CDR1 is MDHEN, CDR2 SYDVKM. The trim removed 7 bases at V and 7 bases at J, leaving 24 bases unmatched. This CDR3 is CASTRGGSPLDRGGQPQHF. DNA for the CDR3: TGTGCCAGCACCCGTGGCGGTTCCCCTCTTGACAGGGGTGGACAGCCCCAGCATTTT.

V gene TRBV7-2 combines with J gene TRBJ2-1; 9 nucleotides match TRBD1. This CDR3 comprises 16 residues. Germline values: CDR1 SGHTA, CDR2 FQGNSA. The ends lost 5 bases at V and 0 bases at J; junction bases unmatched: 5. The CDR3 DNA sequence: TGTGCCAGCAGCCGCTGGACAGGGGACTCCTACAATGAGCAGTTCTTC. Protein product: CASSRWTGDSYNEQFF.

Turning to this clonotype: It is likely a read error, because the conserved phenylalanine at the end of the CDR3 is missing. The chain has TRBV6-5 and TRBJ1-1; TRBD1 is a possible D gene (6 bases). V lost 3 bases and J lost 7, with 12 bases in between. Germline loops: CDR1 MNHEY, CDR2 SVGAGI. The CDR3 loop spans 13 amino acids. The CDR3 sequence: CASSYQGFGEAFL. The CDR3 coding sequence is TGTGCCAGCAGTTATCAGGGGTTCGGTGAAGCTTTCCTT.

The sample holds many counts of this clonotype. V gene TRBV15 combines with J gene TRBJ2-5; 7 nucleotides align to TRBD1. CDR1 is LNHNV and CDR2 is YYDKDF in the germline V gene (reference sequence). This CDR3 has 18 residues. Trimming took 0 bases from V and 5 from J; bases not matched to a gene: 15. CDR3 bases: TGTGCCACCAGCAGAGATATGCTTCGGGACAGACCCTGGGAGACCCAGTACTTC. Amino acid sequence: CATSRDMLRDRPWETQYF. The full variable domain, its missing parts supplied by reference TRBV15 and TRBJ2-5, is DAMVIQNPRYQVTQFGKPVTLSCSQTLNHNVMYWYQQKSSQAPKLLFHYYDKDFNNEADTPDNFQSRRPNTSFCFLDIRSPGLGDTAMYLCATSRDMLRDRPWETQYFGPGTRLLVL.

The sample holds a few counts of this clonotype. V and J are TRBV29-1 and TRBJ1-2, with D unresolved. Germline V gene data show CDR1 as SQVTM and CDR2 as ANQGSEA. V was pared by 4 bases and J by 8 bases, with 11 bases between. The CDR3 runs to 11 residues. The CDR3 DNA reads as TGCAGCGTTGGGGATGAATGGGGCTACACCTTC. This gives the protein CSVGDEWGYTF.

With respect to this clonotype: This sequence is one base from a far larger clone and is likely a read error. This sequence joins TRBV7-8 and TRBJ2-5; D is unclear. Germline lookup yields CDR1 SGHVS and CDR2 FQNEAQ. The CDR3 is 15 amino acids. The CDR3 region is CASSLAGGPQETQHF. The CDR3 nucleotides are TGTGCCAGCAGCTTAGCGGGTGGGCCCCAAGAGACCCAGCACTTC.

This clonotype was counted ten times or more. This sequence joins TRBV6-5 and TRBJ2-7; the D is unclear. Per the germline V gene, CDR1 is MNHEY and CDR2 is SVGAGI. The length of the CDR3 is 14 residues. The V end lost 4 bases, the J end lost 2 bases, and 12 bases lay between the germline ends. The CDR3 here is CASSFTLGPYEQYF. The CDR3 coding sequence is TGTGCCAGCAGTTTTACCTTAGGACCCTACGAGCAGTACTTC.

This clonotype was found many times. The rearrangement links TRBV7-8 to TRBJ2-2; the match to TRBD1 covers 9 bases. Per germline, CDR1 SGHVS and CDR2 FQNEAQ. The CDR3 covers 16 residues. The junction had 10 bases not matched to a gene; V was cut back by 7 bases and J by 4 bases. For the CDR3, the DNA is TGTGCCAGCACCAGACAGGGGGGGAGAACCACCGGGGAGCTGTTTTTT. Protein: CASTRQGGRTTGELFF.

There are many counts of this clonotype. The rearrangement links TRBV27 to TRBJ1-5; TRBD1 matches 8 bases. The CDR3 covers 17 residues. Germline V gene sequence: CDR1 MNHEY, CDR2 SMNVEV (reference sequence). Trimming took 5 bases from V and 1 from J; bases not matched to a gene: 10. CDR3 sequence: CASSRRFRTGSNQPQHF. The CDR3 DNA follows: TGTGCCAGCAGTCGCCGTTTCAGGACAGGGAGCAATCAGCCCCAGCATTTT.

V and J are TRBV6-2 or TRBV6-3 and TRBJ2-2; a possible D gene is TRBD2 (5 bases). Germline V lookup: CDR1 MNHEY, CDR2 SVGEGT. The CDR3 has 17 residues. V shed 4 bases and J shed 0 bases, with 15 bases lying between them. Here the CDR3 reads CASSSQYLAANTGELFF. In nucleotides, the CDR3 is TGTGCCAGCAGTTCCCAATATCTAGCAGCGAACACCGGGGAGCTGTTTTTT.

The genes are TRBV12-3 or TRBV12-4 and TRBJ2-7; tentative D call: TRBD2 (6 bases). This CDR3 spans 14 amino acids. V dropped 2 bases and J dropped 3 bases, with 11 bases sitting between them. CDR3 sequence (DNA): TGTGCCAGCAGTTTACAAGGGGACTTCTACGAGCAGTACTTC. This gives the protein CASSLQGDFYEQYF.

Details on this clonotype: One junction end does not reproduce the germline sequence, and a read error may be involved. The V and J genes are TRBV5-5 and TRBJ2-7, with a possible D match to TRBD2 (6 bases). This CDR3 is 13 amino acids long. Germline CDR1 SGHKS, CDR2 YYEKEE (reference sequence). CDR3 sequence: CASGLEGSGEQYF. CDR3 nucleotides: TGTGCCAGCGGCTTGGAGGGCTCGGGCGAGCAGTACTTC.

To note about this clonotype: Given a much more abundant clone one base away, this may be a read error. The J gene is TRBJ1-1, the V gene TRBV29-1, with D tentatively TRBD1 (6 bases). CDR1 and CDR2 (germline): SQVTM, ANQGSEA. The CDR3 is made up of 14 amino acids. Deletions cut 7 bases from V and 1 base from J, with 16 bases between. CDR3 residues: CSALQGPSNTEAFF. The CDR3 nucleotides read TGCAGCGCTCTACAGGGTCCCTCGAACACTGAAGCTTTCTTT.

This clonotype came up many times. J is TRBJ1-4 and V is TRBV6-1; D gene ambiguous. The V end lost 5 bases, the J end lost 1 base, and 26 bases lay between the germline ends. The CDR3 covers 20 residues. Germline CDR1 reads MNHNS; CDR2 reads SASEGT. DNA for the CDR3: TGTGCCAGCAGTCTGTTTGTTGTGGCAGGCCCTGCGGGAACTAATGAAAAACTGTTTTTT. Translation: CASSLFVVAGPAGTNEKLFF.

This clonotype has more than one count but fewer than ten. The V gene is TRBV9, the J gene TRBJ2-1; D unresolved. The V and J ends lost 0 bases and 4 bases respectively, with 8 bases between them. CDR1 SGDLS and CDR2 YYNGEE come from the germline V gene. This CDR3 is 14 amino acids long. The CDR3 nucleotides read TGTGCCAGCAGCGTAGACGGCGGATACAATGAGCAGTTCTTC. Protein sequence: CASSVDGGYNEQFF.

This clonotype appeared a few times. The CDR3 sequence: CSVLGTSGEREQYF. The CDR3 DNA reads TGCAGCGTCCTAGGGACTAGCGGGGAGAGGGAGCAGTACTTC. This sequence joins TRBV29-1 and TRBJ2-7; the match to TRBD2 covers 13 bases. The CDR3 sequence is 14 residues long. In germline, CDR1 is SQVTM, CDR2 ANQGSEA. Trimming at V came to 6 bases and at J to 7 bases, leaving 9 bases not matched to a gene.